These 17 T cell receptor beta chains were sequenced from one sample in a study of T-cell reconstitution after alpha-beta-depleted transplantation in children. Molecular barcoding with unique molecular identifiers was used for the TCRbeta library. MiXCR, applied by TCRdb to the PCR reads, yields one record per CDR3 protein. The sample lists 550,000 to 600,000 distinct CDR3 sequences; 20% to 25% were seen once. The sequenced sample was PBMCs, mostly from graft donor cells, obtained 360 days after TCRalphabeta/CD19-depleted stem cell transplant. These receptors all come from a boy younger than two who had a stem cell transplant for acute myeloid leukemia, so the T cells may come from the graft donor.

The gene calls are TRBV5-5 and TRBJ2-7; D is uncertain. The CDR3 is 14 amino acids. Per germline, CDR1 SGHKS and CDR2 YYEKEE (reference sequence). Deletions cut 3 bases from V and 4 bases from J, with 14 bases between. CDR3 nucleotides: TGTGCCAGCAGCTCGACTGGCGTAGGATACGAGCAGTACTTC. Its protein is CASSSTGVGYEQYF.

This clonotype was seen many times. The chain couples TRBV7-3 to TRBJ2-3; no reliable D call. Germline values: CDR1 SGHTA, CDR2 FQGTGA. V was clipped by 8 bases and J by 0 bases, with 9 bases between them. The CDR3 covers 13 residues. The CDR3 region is CASSPASTDTQYF. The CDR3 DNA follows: TGTGCCAGCTCCCCCGCTAGCACAGATACGCAGTATTTT. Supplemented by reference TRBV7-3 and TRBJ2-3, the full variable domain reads GAGVSQTPSNKVTEKGKYVELRCDPISGHTALYWYRQSLGQGPEFLIYFQGTGAADDSGLPNDRFFAVRPEGSVSTLKIQRTERGDSAVYLCASSPASTDTQYFGPGTRLTVL.

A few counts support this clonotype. CDR3 residues: CSARDPGPGGSYEQYV. In nucleotides, the CDR3 is TGCAGTGCTAGAGACCCTGGACCGGGGGGTTCCTACGAGCAGTACGTC. The gene calls are TRBV20-1 and TRBJ2-7, with TRBD2 matching over 7 bases. V trimming: 0 bases; J trimming: 1 base; junction bases outside the gene matches: 9. CDR1 and CDR2 (germline): DFQATT, SNEGSKA (reference sequence). The CDR3 extends over 16 amino acids.

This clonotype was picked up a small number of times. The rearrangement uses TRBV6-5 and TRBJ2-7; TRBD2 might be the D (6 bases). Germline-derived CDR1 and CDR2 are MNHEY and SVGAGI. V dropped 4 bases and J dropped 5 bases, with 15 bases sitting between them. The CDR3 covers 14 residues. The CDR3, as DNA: TGTGCCAGCAGTTTGGGGAGGACACCTAACGAGCAGTACTTC. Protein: CASSLGRTPNEQYF.

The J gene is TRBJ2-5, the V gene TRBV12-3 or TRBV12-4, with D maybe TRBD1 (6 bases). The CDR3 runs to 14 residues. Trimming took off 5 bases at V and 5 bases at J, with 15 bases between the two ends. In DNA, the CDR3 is TGTGCCAGCAGTGCAGGGGTTCTTCGGGAGACCCAGTACTTC. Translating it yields CASSAGVLRETQYF.

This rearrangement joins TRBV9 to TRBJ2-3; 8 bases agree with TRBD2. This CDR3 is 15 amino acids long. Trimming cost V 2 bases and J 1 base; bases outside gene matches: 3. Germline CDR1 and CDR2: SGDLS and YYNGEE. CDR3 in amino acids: CASSVGGGRTDTQYF. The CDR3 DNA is TGTGCCAGCAGCGTCGGGGGGGGGCGCACAGATACGCAGTATTTT. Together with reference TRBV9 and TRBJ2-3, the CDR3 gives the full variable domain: DSGVTQTPKHLITATGQRVTLRCSPRSGDLSVYWYQQSLDQGLQFLIQYYNGEERAKGNILERFSAQQFPDLHSELNLSSLELGDSALYFCASSVGGGRTDTQYFGPGTRLTVL.

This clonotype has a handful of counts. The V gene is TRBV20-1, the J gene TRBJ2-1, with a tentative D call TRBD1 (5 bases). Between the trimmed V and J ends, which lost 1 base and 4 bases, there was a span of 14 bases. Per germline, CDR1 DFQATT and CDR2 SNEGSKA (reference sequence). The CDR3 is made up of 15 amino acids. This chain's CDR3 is CSARAAGLGYNEQFF. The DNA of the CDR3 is TGCAGTGCTAGAGCGGCAGGGTTAGGATACAATGAGCAGTTCTTC.

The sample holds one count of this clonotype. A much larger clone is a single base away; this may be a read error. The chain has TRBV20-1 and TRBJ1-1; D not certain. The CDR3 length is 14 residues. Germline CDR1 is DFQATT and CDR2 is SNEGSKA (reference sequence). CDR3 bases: TGCAGTGCTAGAGGGGGAGGCCGGCAAACTGAAGCTTTATTT. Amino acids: CSARGGGRQTEALF.

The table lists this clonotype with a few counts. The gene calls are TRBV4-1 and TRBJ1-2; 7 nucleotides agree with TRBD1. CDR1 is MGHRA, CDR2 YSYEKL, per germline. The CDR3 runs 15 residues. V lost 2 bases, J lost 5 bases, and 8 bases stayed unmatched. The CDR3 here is CASSQTGQEAYGYTF. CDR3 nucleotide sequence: TGCGCCAGCAGCCAAACCGGACAGGAGGCTTATGGCTACACCTTC.

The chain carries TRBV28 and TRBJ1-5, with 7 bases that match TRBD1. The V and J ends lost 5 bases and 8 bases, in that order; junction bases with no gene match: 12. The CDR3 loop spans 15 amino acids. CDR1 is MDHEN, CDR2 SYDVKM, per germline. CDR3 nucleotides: TGTGCCAGCAGTATCGACAGGGTTCCAATTAAGCCCCAGCATTTT. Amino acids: CASSIDRVPIKPQHF.

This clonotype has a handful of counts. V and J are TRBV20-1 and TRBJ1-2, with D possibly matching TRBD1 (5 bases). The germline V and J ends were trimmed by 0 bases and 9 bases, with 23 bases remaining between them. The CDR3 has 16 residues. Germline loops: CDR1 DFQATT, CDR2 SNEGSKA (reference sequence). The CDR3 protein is CSAREVGDPVVWSYTF. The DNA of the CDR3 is TGCAGTGCTAGAGAGGTAGGGGACCCGGTCGTTTGGAGCTACACCTTC.

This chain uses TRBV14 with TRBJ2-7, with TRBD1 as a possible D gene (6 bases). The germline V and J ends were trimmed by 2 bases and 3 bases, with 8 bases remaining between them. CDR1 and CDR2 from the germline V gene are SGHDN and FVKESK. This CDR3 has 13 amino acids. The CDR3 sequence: CASSQLDSYEQYV. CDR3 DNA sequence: TGTGCCAGCAGCCAACTGGACAGCTACGAGCAGTACGTC.

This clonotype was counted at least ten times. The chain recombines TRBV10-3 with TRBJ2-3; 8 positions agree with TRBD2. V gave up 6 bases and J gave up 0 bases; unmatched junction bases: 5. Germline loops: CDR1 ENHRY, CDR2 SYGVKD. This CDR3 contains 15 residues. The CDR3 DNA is TGTGCCATCAGGCGGGGGGAGAGGAGCACAGATACGCAGTATTTT. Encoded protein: CAIRRGERSTDTQYF.

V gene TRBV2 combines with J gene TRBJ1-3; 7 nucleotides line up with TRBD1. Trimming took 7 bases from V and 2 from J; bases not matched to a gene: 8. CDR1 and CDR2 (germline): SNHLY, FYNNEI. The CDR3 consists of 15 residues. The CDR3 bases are TGTGCCAGCACCGAAACAGGGGTTACTGGAAACACCATATATTTT. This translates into CASTETGVTGNTIYF.

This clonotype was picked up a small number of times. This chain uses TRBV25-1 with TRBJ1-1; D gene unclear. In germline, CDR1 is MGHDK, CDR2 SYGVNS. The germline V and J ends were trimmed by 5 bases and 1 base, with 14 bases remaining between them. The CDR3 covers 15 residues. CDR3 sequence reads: CASSFFRGGNTEAFF. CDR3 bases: TGTGCCAGCAGTTTTTTTCGGGGAGGGAACACTGAAGCTTTCTTT.

CDR3 region: CASSPPNQPQHF. The CDR3 DNA reads as TGTGCCAGCAGTCCCCCCAATCAGCCCCAGCATTTT. The rearrangement links TRBV27 to TRBJ1-5; D gene unclear. Germline CDR1 and CDR2: MNHEY and SMNVEV (reference sequence). V was shortened by 5 bases and J by 3 bases, with 5 bases between the two germline ends. The CDR3 is 12 amino acids.

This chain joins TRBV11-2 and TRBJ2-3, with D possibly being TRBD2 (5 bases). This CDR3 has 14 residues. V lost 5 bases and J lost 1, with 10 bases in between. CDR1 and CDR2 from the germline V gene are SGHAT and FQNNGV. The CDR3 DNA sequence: TGTGCCAGCAGCACCGGAGGCGGCACAGATACGCAGTATTTT. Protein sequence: CASSTGGGTDTQYF.